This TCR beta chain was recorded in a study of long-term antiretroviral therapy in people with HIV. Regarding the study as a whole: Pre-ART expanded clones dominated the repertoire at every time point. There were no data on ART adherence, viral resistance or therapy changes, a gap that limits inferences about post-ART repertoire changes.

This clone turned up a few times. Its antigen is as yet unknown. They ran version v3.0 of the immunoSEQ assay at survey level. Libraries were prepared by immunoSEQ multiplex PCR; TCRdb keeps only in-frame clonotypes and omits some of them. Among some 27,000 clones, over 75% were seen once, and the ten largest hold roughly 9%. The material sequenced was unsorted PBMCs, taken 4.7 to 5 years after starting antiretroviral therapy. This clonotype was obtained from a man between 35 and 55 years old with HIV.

CDR3 DNA sequence: TGTGCCAGCAGCTTAGTGGCGTACCAAGAGACCCAGTACTTC. Protein sequence: CASSLVAYQETQYF. The rearrangement links TRBV7-2 to TRBJ2-5; no clear D gene. Germline CDR1 SGHTA, CDR2 FQGNSA. CDR3 length: 14 residues. V lost 1 base and J lost 0, with 6 bases in between.